The 27 T cell receptor beta chains presented below share a single source sample, sequenced in a study of PD-1 blockade in mismatch repair-deficient tumors. The method was immunoSEQ multiplex PCR; TCRdb's version includes in-frame clones alone and lacks a portion of them. Here the sample spans tens of thousands of clones, approximately 80% being singletons. The sample was peripheral blood, taken 2 weeks after starting pembrolizumab. The source of these receptors is an adult with mismatch repair-deficient cancer.

The chain carries TRBV2 and TRBJ2-1, with 7 bases aligning to TRBD2. J lost 16 bases, V lost 0 bases, and 18 bases had no gene match. The CDR3 totals 16 residues. Germline CDR1 reads SNHLY; CDR2 reads FYNNEI. The CDR3 bases are TGTGCCAGCAGTGAAGCCTCAATTGCCCTTGCGGGGGTGGGATTCTTC. Translation gives CASSEASIALAGVGFF.

The V call is TRBV9, the J call TRBJ2-2; 10 positions agree with TRBD2. V shed 7 bases and J 2 bases; nucleotides not matched to a gene: 5. The germline CDR1 and CDR2 sequences are SGDLS and YYNGEE. This CDR3 is built from 15 residues. The CDR3 reads CASRASGSNTGELFF. Written as DNA, the CDR3 is TGTGCCAGCCGGGCTAGCGGGAGTAACACCGGGGAGCTGTTTTTT.

This chain uses TRBV5-1 with TRBJ2-5, with a possible D match to TRBD1 (5 bases). The CDR3 has 17 residues. The V and J ends lost 0 bases and 4 bases respectively, with 19 bases between them. Germline V gene data show CDR1 as SGHRS and CDR2 as YFSETQ. CDR3 nucleotide sequence: TGCGCCAGCAGCTTGGGGGGCCCCCGCGGAAGGGGAGAGACCCAGTACTTC. Amino acid sequence: CASSLGGPRGRGETQYF.

The chain employs TRBV5-8 and TRBJ2-3, with 13 nucleotides matching TRBD2. Germline V gives CDR1 SGHTS, CDR2 YDEGEE. V lost 4 bases and J lost 2; bases outside the gene matches: 4. The CDR3 totals 16 residues. The CDR3 is CASSLGLAGVTDTQYF. CDR3 bases: TGTGCCAGCAGCCTCGGACTAGCGGGAGTCACAGATACGCAGTATTTT. Filled out from reference TRBV5-8 and TRBJ2-3, the complete variable domain reads EAGVTQSPTHLIKTRGQQATLRCSPISGHTSVYWYQQALGLGLQFLLWYDEGEERNRGNFPPRFSGRQFPNYSSELNVNALELEDSALYLCASSLGLAGVTDTQYFGPGTRLTVL.

The sample holds a few counts of this clone. The V and J genes are TRBV7-8 and TRBJ2-1; 10 nucleotides align to TRBD2. CDR3 length: 19 amino acids. The V segment lost 5 bases and the J segment 4 bases; nucleotides outside the gene matches: 17. Germline loops: CDR1 SGHVS, CDR2 FQNEAQ. CDR3 bases: TGTGCCAGCAGCCCGCCCTTTAGGCTAGCGGGAGAATCGTACAATGAGCAGTTCTTC. This encodes CASSPPFRLAGESYNEQFF.

The J gene is TRBJ1-2, the V gene TRBV11-2; D ambiguous. With 5 bases removed from V and 7 bases from J, the gap between germline ends came to 14 bases. The germline gives CDR1 SGHAT, CDR2 FQNNGV. CDR3 length: 13 residues. The DNA of the CDR3 is TGTGCCAGCAGCCCCGGAGAAAAGGGTGGCTACACCTTC. It codes for CASSPGEKGGYTF.

This clone was seen once. This rearrangement joins TRBV5-6 to TRBJ2-2, with a tentative D call TRBD1 (6 bases). This CDR3 comprises 13 residues. Trimming removed 4 bases from V and 8 bases from J, with 12 bases in between. The germline V gene has CDR1 SGHDT and CDR2 YYEEEE. CDR3 bases: TGTGCCAGCAGCCGTCGGACAGCGGGGGAGCTGTTTTTT. It yields the protein CASSRRTAGELFF.

The chain joins TRBV5-8 to TRBJ2-6, with a tentative D call TRBD1 (6 bases). Between the trimmed V and J ends, which lost 4 bases and 4 bases, there was a span of 15 bases. CDR1 SGHTS and CDR2 YDEGEE come from the germline V gene. CDR3 size: 16 residues. The DNA of the CDR3 is TGTGCCAGCAGCGCTAATACAGGGTGGGGGGCCAACGTCCTGACTTTC. Residues: CASSANTGWGANVLTF.

The V gene is TRBV19, the J gene TRBJ2-7, with 9 nucleotides matching TRBD2. The junction had 4 bases not matched to a gene; V was cut back by 1 base and J by 3 bases. Germline V gene lookup returns CDR1 LNHDA and CDR2 SQIVND (reference sequence). The length of the CDR3 is 15 residues. CDR3 DNA sequence: TGTGCCAGTAGTATAGGGTCTAGCGGGATCTACGAGCAGTACTTC. This encodes CASSIGSSGIYEQYF.

This clone has just a few counts. This chain joins TRBV6-6 and TRBJ1-5; D gene unclear. V shed 5 bases and J shed 5 bases, with 10 bases lying between them. Germline V CDR1 and CDR2: MNHNY, SVGAGI (reference sequence). The CDR3 is 13 residues long. For the CDR3, the DNA is TGTGCCAGCAGTATTATCGAATATCAGCCCCAGCATTTT. Amino acid sequence: CASSIIEYQPQHF.

In DNA, the CDR3 is TGTGCCAGCAGCTTAGTTGGACAGGTATTAGCCTACGAGCAGTACTTC. Translated, it gives CASSLVGQVLAYEQYF. This chain links TRBV7-9 with TRBJ2-7, with 7 bases lining up with TRBD1. Germline assignment: CDR1 SEHNR and CDR2 FQNEAQ (reference sequence). The CDR3 has 16 amino acids. V trimming: 1 base; J trimming: 2 bases; junction bases outside the gene matches: 8.

The chain uses TRBV5-6 and TRBJ2-5; 10 bases are shared with TRBD2. CDR1 SGHDT and CDR2 YYEEEE come from the germline V gene. The CDR3 sequence is 16 residues long. Losses at the gene ends were 4 bases for V and 7 bases for J; bases not matched to a gene: 13. This CDR3 reads CASSPSGSSTGGTQYF. CDR3 nucleotides: TGTGCCAGCAGCCCTAGCGGGAGTTCAACAGGTGGGACCCAGTACTTC.

This clone was counted only a few times. The junction differs from germline at one of its ends, possibly a read error. The V gene is TRBV7-7, the J gene TRBJ2-5; D possibly corresponds to TRBD2 (5 bases). Germline CDR1 and CDR2: SSHAT and FNYEAQ (reference sequence). The CDR3 has 14 residues. CDR3: CASSLVATQETQYF. CDR3 nucleotide sequence: TGTGCTAGCAGCTTAGTAGCGACCCAAGAGACCCAGTACTTC.

This clone was detected only a few times. The J gene is TRBJ1-4, the V gene TRBV5-4; 9 nucleotides agree with TRBD1. This CDR3 contains 16 residues. Germline-derived CDR1 and CDR2 are SGHNT and YYREEE (reference sequence). Trimming cost V 3 bases and J 8 bases; bases outside gene matches: 11. DNA for the CDR3: TGTGCCAGCAGCTCCGGACAGGGGACGACCAAGGAAAAACTGTTTTTT. Translation: CASSSGQGTTKEKLFF. The full variable domain, in which reference TRBV5-4 and TRBJ1-4 provide the parts outside the CDR3, is ETGVTQSPTHLIKTRGQQVTLRCSSQSGHNTVSWYQQALGQGPQFIFQYYREEENGRGNFPPRFSGLQFPNYSSELNVNALELDDSALYLCASSSGQGTTKEKLFFGSGTQLSVL.

This clone was found a few times. The chain employs TRBV11-3 and TRBJ2-3, with no clear D. CDR1 and CDR2 (germline): SGHNT, YENEEA. The CDR3 has 16 amino acids. Between the trimmed V and J ends, which lost 0 bases and 0 bases, there was a span of 10 bases. The CDR3 region has the DNA TGTGCCAGCAGCTTAGACGCGGATGCTAGCACAGATACGCAGTATTTT. Its protein product is CASSLDADASTDTQYF.

V is TRBV11-3 and J is TRBJ2-1, with D possibly matching TRBD2 (5 bases). V shed 1 base and J shed 3 bases, with 7 bases lying between them. CDR3 length: 14 amino acids. Germline CDR1 is SGHNT and CDR2 is YENEEA. CDR3 bases: TGTGCCAGCAGCTTAGTGGGAGTCTACAATGAGCAGTTCTTC. This sequence encodes CASSLVGVYNEQFF.

This clone came up once. The chain carries TRBV9 and TRBJ2-2; unclear D gene. CDR1 and CDR2 from the germline V gene are SGDLS and YYNGEE. The CDR3 has 12 residues. Between the trimmed V and J ends, which lost 4 bases and 6 bases, there was a span of 7 bases. For the CDR3, the DNA is TGTGCCAGCAGCCAAGTGGCCGGGGAGCTGTTTTTT. It yields the protein CASSQVAGELFF.

Written as DNA, the CDR3 is TGTGCCAGCAGCTTAGGGGGTAGCGAGACCCAGTACTTC. It translates to CASSLGGSETQYF. The genes are TRBV7-9 and TRBJ2-5; no reliable D call. V lost 1 base, J lost 5 bases, and 8 bases lay in between. The CDR3 runs to 13 residues. The germline CDR1 and CDR2 sequences are SEHNR and FQNEAQ (reference sequence).

The CDR3 spells CSATSGDTQYF. The DNA for the CDR3 is TGCAGTGCGACTAGTGGGGATACGCAGTATTTT. The chain recombines TRBV20-1 with TRBJ2-3; D might be TRBD2 (6 bases). The V gene lost 6 bases and the J gene lost 6 bases, with 10 bases spanning the gap. Per germline, CDR1 DFQATT and CDR2 SNEGSKA (reference sequence). This CDR3 region has 11 residues.

This clone was picked up a small number of times. V usage is TRBV30 and J usage is TRBJ1-2, with TRBD1 as a possible D gene (5 bases). This CDR3 comprises 13 residues. V was shortened by 0 bases and J by 4 bases, with 9 bases between the two germline ends. Germline CDR1 is GTSNPN and CDR2 is SVGIG (reference sequence). CDR3 in DNA: TGTGCCTGGAGTGTACCAGGGTTCTATGGCTACACCTTC. It yields the protein CAWSVPGFYGYTF.

The chain recombines TRBV5-5 with TRBJ2-7, with D perhaps matching TRBD1 or TRBD2 (5 bases each). CDR3 length: 17 residues. Between the trimmed V and J ends, which lost 1 base and 0 bases, there was a span of 17 bases. Germline V gene sequence: CDR1 SGHKS, CDR2 YYEKEE (reference sequence). The CDR3 DNA is TGTGCCAGCAGCTTGAAGGCTGGGACCCTAGGCTCCTACGAGCAGTACTTC. Protein: CASSLKAGTLGSYEQYF.

The V gene is TRBV7-2, the J gene TRBJ1-5, with D hard to call. CDR1 SGHTA and CDR2 FQGNSA come from the germline V gene. The germline V and J ends were trimmed by 1 base and 7 bases, with 8 bases remaining between them. This CDR3 contains 13 residues. The CDR3: CASSLEVGQPQHF. The CDR3 DNA follows: TGTGCCAGCAGCTTAGAGGTTGGGCAGCCCCAGCATTTT.

The CDR3 reads CASSLTGVGEQYF. The CDR3 nucleotides are TGTGCCAGCAGTTTGACAGGGGTGGGCGAGCAGTACTTC. The rearrangement uses TRBV27 and TRBJ2-7; 8 nucleotides line up with TRBD1. With 3 bases clipped from V and 6 bases from J, the junction kept 4 bases outside the gene matches. Germline V gene data show CDR1 as MNHEY and CDR2 as SMNVEV (reference sequence). The CDR3 totals 13 residues.

This chain uses TRBV7-2 with TRBJ2-1; 8 nucleotides align to TRBD2. V shed 7 bases and J 4 bases; nucleotides not matched to a gene: 3. Germline CDR1 reads SGHTA; CDR2 reads FQGNSA. The CDR3 is made up of 13 amino acids. The CDR3 coding sequence is TGTGCCAGCAAACCTAGCGGGTACAATGAGCAGTTCTTC. It is translated as CASKPSGYNEQFF.

This clone was seen a few times. The J gene is TRBJ1-4, the V gene TRBV9; TRBD1 matches at 11 bases. This CDR3 spans 18 amino acids. J was trimmed by 0 bases and V by 3 bases; bases with no gene match: 7. The germline V gene has CDR1 SGDLS and CDR2 YYNGEE. This chain's CDR3 is CASSGRDRGLATNEKLFF. As DNA, the CDR3 is TGTGCCAGCAGCGGCCGGGACAGGGGGTTAGCAACTAATGAAAAACTGTTTTTT.

In its sample, this clone was seen a few times. This chain joins TRBV7-8 and TRBJ2-7; TRBD1 aligns across 9 bases. This CDR3 is 16 amino acids long. Germline CDR1 SGHVS, CDR2 FQNEAQ. J gave up 0 bases and V 3 bases, and 6 bases lay outside the gene matches. CDR3 region: CASSFSGTGYSYEQYF. The CDR3 DNA follows: TGTGCCAGCAGCTTTTCCGGGACAGGGTACTCCTACGAGCAGTACTTC.

This clone was found a few times. The chain employs TRBV30 and TRBJ1-1, with D unresolved. V was shortened by 2 bases and J by 3 bases, with 10 bases between the two germline ends. Germline V gene data show CDR1 as GTSNPN and CDR2 as SVGIG (reference sequence). The CDR3 length is 13 residues. CDR3 in DNA: TGTGCCTGGAGTAAAAGGGCGGACACTGAAGCTTTCTTT. Amino acids: CAWSKRADTEAFF. Full variable domain (missing parts from reference TRBV30 and TRBJ1-1): SQTIHQWPATLVQPVGSPLSLECTVEGTSNPNLYWYRQAAGRGLQLLFYSVGIGQISSEVPQNLSASRPQDRQFILSSKKLLLSDSGFYLCAWSKRADTEAFFGQGTRLTVV.